This TCR beta chain was captured by sequencing in a study of blood T cell repertoires in COVID-19. Symptom resolution, clearance, or two negative PCRs marked the recovered donors of Cohort 3. TCRdb keeps only in-frame clones here, not all; method: immunoSEQ multiplex PCR. This table has around 250,000 clones, 70% to 90% appearing once. This clonotype was obtained from a woman between 45 and 65 years old who had recovered from COVID-19. The sample comprised PBMCs or T cells enriched from blood (not recorded which).

This CDR3 is CATSRVPRGETQYF. In DNA form, the CDR3 reads TGTGCCACCAGCAGAGTACCTCGGGGAGAGACCCAGTACTTC. The J gene is TRBJ2-5, the V gene TRBV15, with D possibly being TRBD2 (5 bases). CDR3 length: 14 amino acids. Germline V gene data show CDR1 as LNHNV and CDR2 as YYDKDF (reference sequence). V was pared by 1 base and J by 4 bases, with 10 bases between.